A single sample gave rise to the 8 T cell receptor beta chains below, sequenced in a study of T cells after yellow fever vaccination. TCRdb recomputed calls from the 5' RACE reads with MiXCR, one row per CDR3 protein. This table holds more than 450,000 distinct CDR3 sequences, just over 20% found once. The sample in question was PBMCs, obtained 21 days after the first yellow fever vaccination. These receptor sequences come from a man younger than 35 who received the YFV17D yellow fever vaccine.

This clonotype was detected a few times. This chain uses TRBV12-3 or TRBV12-4 with TRBJ2-1; D is unclear. The V and J ends lost 2 bases and 12 bases respectively, with 20 bases between them. The CDR3 is made up of 15 amino acids. The CDR3 sequence is CASSLPPEPSKGQFF. CDR3 bases: TGTGCCAGCAGTTTACCCCCTGAACCCTCTAAGGGGCAGTTCTTC.

The chain is built from TRBV19 and TRBJ1-1, with D tentatively TRBD1 (6 bases). This CDR3 has 13 amino acids. CDR1 and CDR2 from the germline V gene are LNHDA and SQIVND (reference sequence). Deletions cut 7 bases from V and 8 bases from J, with 17 bases between. In nucleotides, the CDR3 is TGTGCCAGTAACCCGCTAGGGAGGGGGGAAGCTTTCTTT. It specifies CASNPLGRGEAFF.

This clonotype showed up just once. The chain combines TRBV7-2 with TRBJ2-2, with 8 bases that match TRBD2. Per germline, CDR1 SGHTA and CDR2 FQGNSA. Unmatched junction bases numbered 5, after V lost 1 base and J lost 4 bases. CDR3 length: 16 amino acids. CDR3 region: CASSLVSGGSTGELFF. The CDR3 DNA reads as TGTGCCAGCAGCTTAGTGAGCGGGGGAAGCACCGGGGAGCTGTTTTTT.

The chain has TRBV27 and TRBJ2-1, with D perhaps TRBD1 or TRBD2 (6 bases each). The CDR3 runs to 15 residues. Germline V gene lookup returns CDR1 MNHEY and CDR2 SMNVEV (reference sequence). V lost 2 bases to trimming and J lost 2 bases, with 10 bases between them. The CDR3 protein is CASSLGGTTYNEQFF. CDR3 coding DNA: TGTGCCAGCAGTTTAGGGGGGACAACCTACAATGAGCAGTTCTTC.

This clonotype was counted between two and nine times. The chain has TRBV7-2 and TRBJ1-4; D not resolved. Germline V lookup: CDR1 SGHTA, CDR2 FQGNSA. Trimming shortened V by 4 bases and J by 7 bases, and 10 bases separated the two germline ends. The CDR3 is 13 amino acids. The CDR3 sequence: CASSSMDGEKLFF. CDR3 sequence (DNA): TGTGCCAGCAGCTCCATGGACGGTGAAAAACTGTTTTTT.

The V call is TRBV12-3 or TRBV12-4, the J call TRBJ2-5, with D unclear. CDR3 length: 12 residues. V shed 3 bases and J shed 4 bases, with 6 bases lying between them. Here the CDR3 reads CASSLWLETQYF. The DNA of the CDR3 is TGTGCCAGCAGTTTGTGGCTAGAGACCCAGTACTTC.

This clonotype was seen a few times. The genes are TRBV19 and TRBJ1-2; TRBD1 matches 8 bases. Germline CDR1 is LNHDA and CDR2 is SQIVND (reference sequence). This CDR3 has 13 residues. The junction had 5 bases not matched to a gene; V was cut back by 6 bases and J by 5 bases. The CDR3 nucleotides read TGTGCCAGTAGGAGGACAGGGTGGTATGGCTACACCTTC. Translation: CASRRTGWYGYTF.

This chain joins TRBV5-1 and TRBJ2-2; no firm D call. Per germline, CDR1 SGHRS and CDR2 YFSETQ. CDR3 length equals 15 residues. The germline V and J ends were trimmed by 1 base and 7 bases, with 14 bases remaining between them. CDR3 sequence (DNA): TGCGCCAGCAGCTTGATGCCATCAGAAGGCGGGGAGCTGTTTTTT. Its translation: CASSLMPSEGGELFF.